These 24 T cell receptor beta chains were all obtained from the same sample, sequenced in a study of T cells in Graves' hyperthyroidism and ophthalmopathy. Amplification yielded TCR beta CDR3 regions, with RNA transcripts as the source. Initially, a first-round RT-PCR of the TCR CDR3 employed the HTBI primer set. TCRdb redid the calling of the multiplex PCR reads with MiXCR, one entry per CDR3 protein. The sample gives under 800,000 distinct CDR3 sequences, 13% to 15% of which show up once; about a tenth is in the top ten. The material sequenced was blood. The receptors shown here come from a woman between 18 and 30 years old with Graves' hyperthyroidism.

This clonotype was found a few times. The chain couples TRBV4-3 to TRBJ2-3, with D unclear. The CDR3 extends over 15 amino acids. V was pared by 5 bases and J by 2 bases, with 14 bases between. Germline lookup yields CDR1 LGHNA and CDR2 YSLEER. CDR3 sequence (DNA): TGCGCCAGCAGCGAAGCACGGGCCACCACAGATACGCAGTATTTT. This codes for CASSEARATTDTQYF.

The table lists this clonotype with many counts. V gene TRBV3-1 combines with J gene TRBJ2-7; 10 nucleotides align to TRBD1. The CDR3 spans 16 residues. Per the germline V gene, CDR1 is LGHDT and CDR2 is YNNKEL (reference sequence). Trimming removed 3 bases from V and 4 bases from J; junction bases left unmatched: 9. The CDR3 loop is CASSQSRQGAVYEQYF. The CDR3 bases are TGTGCCAGCAGCCAGTCGCGACAGGGGGCGGTTTACGAGCAGTACTTC.

V usage is TRBV6-1 and J usage is TRBJ1-6; D call uncertain. This CDR3 is 13 amino acids long. The V gene's germline CDR1 is MNHNS and CDR2 SASEGT. Here the CDR3 DNA reads TGTGCTTCCGCCCGGACTTCAGGATCACCCCTCCACTTT. It encodes CASARTSGSPLHF.

This clonotype turned up a few times. The rearrangement links TRBV2 to TRBJ2-2, with unresolved D. Per germline, CDR1 SNHLY and CDR2 FYNNEI. V was trimmed by 10 bases and J by 1 base, leaving 16 bases between them. The CDR3 runs to 15 residues. The CDR3 is CATTSPTENTGELFF. The CDR3 coding sequence is TGTGCCACTACCAGTCCGACGGAGAACACCGGGGAGCTGTTTTTT.

This clonotype was seen repeatedly, ten times or more. V is TRBV18 and J is TRBJ1-5; D is possibly TRBD1 (6 bases). Trimming removed 1 base from V and 7 bases from J, with 14 bases in between. The CDR3 consists of 15 residues. Germline V CDR1 and CDR2: KGHSH, LQKENI. DNA for the CDR3: TGTGCCAGCTCACCACAAACAGGGCTCGGACAGCCCCAGCATTTT. The encoded protein is CASSPQTGLGQPQHF.

This clonotype was counted a few times. The V and J genes are TRBV27 and TRBJ1-5; D is undetermined. V lost 5 bases, J lost 7 bases, and 12 bases lay in between. There are 13 residues in the CDR3. Germline values: CDR1 MNHEY, CDR2 SMNVEV (reference sequence). This CDR3 is CASSLWLGQPQHF. In DNA, the CDR3 is TGTGCCAGCAGTCTCTGGCTAGGGCAGCCCCAGCATTTT.

This clonotype was observed many times. The gene calls are TRBV6-2 or TRBV6-3 and TRBJ2-3, with 7 bases fitting TRBD2. This CDR3 spans 14 amino acids. Germline CDR1 reads MNHEY; CDR2 reads SVGEGT. The junction had 2 bases not matched to a gene; V was cut back by 2 bases and J by 3 bases. Here the CDR3 reads CASSYGGRTDTQYF. As DNA, the CDR3 is TGTGCCAGCAGTTACGGCGGGAGAACAGATACGCAGTATTTT.

This chain uses TRBV7-2 with TRBJ1-2; D not certain. Per germline, CDR1 SGHTA and CDR2 FQGNSA. V lost 0 bases to trimming and J lost 4 bases, with 6 bases between them. The CDR3 covers 13 residues. The CDR3 nucleotides read TGTGCCAGCAGCTTAGCGGAGTCCTATGGCTACACCTTC. Its protein product is CASSLAESYGYTF.

This clonotype was seen a handful of times. The V call is TRBV6-1, the J call TRBJ1-2; D ambiguous. Per the germline V gene, CDR1 is MNHNS and CDR2 is SASEGT. Trimming pared 6 bases from V and 5 bases from J, leaving 13 bases between. This CDR3 contains 13 residues. CDR3 in DNA: TGTGCCAGCAGAAAAAAAGGCGGGTATGGCTACACCTTC. Residues: CASRKKGGYGYTF.

This clonotype was found many times. CDR3 bases: TGTGCCAGCAGTCGCAGGGATTCTCAGCCCCAGCATTTT. Amino acid sequence: CASSRRDSQPQHF. V usage is TRBV2 and J usage is TRBJ1-5, with D possibly being TRBD1 (5 bases). This CDR3 spans 13 amino acids. Trimming left V 5 bases short and J 6 bases short, with 11 bases between. Germline CDR1 reads SNHLY; CDR2 reads FYNNEI.

The rearrangement uses TRBV29-1 and TRBJ2-1; 10 bases fit TRBD2. The J segment lost 8 bases and the V segment lost 4 bases, leaving 8 bases of the junction unmatched. The CDR3 contains 14 residues. Germline-derived CDR1 and CDR2 are SQVTM and ANQGSEA. The chain's CDR3 is CSVGASGRGDEQFF. CDR3 in DNA: TGCAGCGTTGGGGCAAGCGGGAGGGGGGATGAGCAGTTCTTC.

This clonotype has just a few counts. The chain's CDR3 is CASSTRTRFREQYF. In DNA form, the CDR3 reads TGTGCCAGCAGTACACGGACAAGGTTTCGTGAGCAGTACTTC. This chain joins TRBV27 and TRBJ2-7; D may be TRBD1 (5 bases). The V end was cut by 5 bases, the J end by 7 bases, with 18 bases between. Germline V gene data show CDR1 as MNHEY and CDR2 as SMNVEV (reference sequence). CDR3 length: 14 residues.

The sample holds a few counts of this clonotype. This chain uses TRBV5-1 with TRBJ2-4; a possible D gene is TRBD2 (5 bases). Trimming pared 4 bases from V and 4 bases from J, leaving 9 bases between. Germline CDR1 SGHRS, CDR2 YFSETQ. The CDR3 runs to 13 residues. The CDR3 protein is CASSPGWKNIQYF. As DNA, the CDR3 is TGCGCCAGCAGCCCGGGATGGAAAAACATTCAGTACTTC.

This clonotype was recorded many times. This chain connects TRBV2 to TRBJ2-1, with 11 bases matching TRBD2. Trimming cost V 6 bases and J 7 bases; bases outside gene matches: 5. Germline values: CDR1 SNHLY, CDR2 FYNNEI. The CDR3 has 14 amino acids. The CDR3 reads CASRVTSGSNEQFF. For the CDR3, the DNA is TGTGCCAGCAGAGTCACTAGCGGGAGTAATGAGCAGTTCTTC.

This chain uses TRBV7-9 with TRBJ2-2, with TRBD1 matching over 8 bases. Losses at the gene ends were 5 bases for V and 6 bases for J; bases not matched to a gene: 11. This CDR3 spans 16 amino acids. Germline V lookup: CDR1 SEHNR, CDR2 FQNEAQ (reference sequence). The CDR3 region is CASSALPGGFPGELFF. The CDR3 region has the DNA TGTGCCAGCAGCGCACTGCCAGGGGGCTTCCCCGGGGAGCTGTTTTTT.

The table lists this clonotype with many counts. This chain uses TRBV11-3 with TRBJ2-1, with unresolved D. The V and J ends lost 1 base and 2 bases respectively, with 6 bases between them. Germline assignment: CDR1 SGHNT and CDR2 YENEEA. The CDR3 covers 14 residues. The CDR3 is CASSLGLTYNEQFF. CDR3 nucleotides: TGTGCCAGCAGCTTAGGACTCACCTACAATGAGCAGTTCTTC. Filled out from reference TRBV11-3 and TRBJ2-1, the complete variable domain reads EAGVVQSPRYKIIEKKQPVAFWCNPISGHNTLYWYLQNLGQGPELLIRYENEEAVDDSQLPKDRFSAERLKGVDSTLKIQPAELGDSAVYLCASSLGLTYNEQFFGPGTRLTVL.

The V call is TRBV10-2, the J call TRBJ2-5; D gene uncertain. The V gene's germline CDR1 is WSHSY and CDR2 SAAADI. Deletions cut 6 bases from V and 3 bases from J, with 17 bases between. The CDR3 sequence is 15 residues long. The chain's CDR3 is CASSEDLDGKETQYF. The CDR3 nucleotides read TGCGCCAGCAGCGAGGACCTAGACGGTAAAGAGACCCAGTACTTC.

This clonotype has just a few counts. The chain recombines TRBV28 with TRBJ1-5; D is ambiguous. The V gene's germline CDR1 is MDHEN and CDR2 SYDVKM. The length of the CDR3 is 15 residues. The V end lost 4 bases, the J end lost 8 bases, and 18 bases lay between the germline ends. CDR3 nucleotides: TGTGCCAGCAGTTCCCCTAGGACTCTCGTCGAGCCCCAGCATTTT. This codes for CASSSPRTLVEPQHF.

Only a few counts were recorded for this clonotype. The J gene is TRBJ2-5, the V gene TRBV20-1; D is perhaps TRBD2 (5 bases). With 6 bases removed from V and 5 bases from J, the gap between germline ends came to 19 bases. Per the germline V gene, CDR1 is DFQATT and CDR2 is SNEGSKA (reference sequence). CDR3 size: 14 residues. The CDR3 DNA is TGCAGTGCAAGGCCGGGGATAGGGTCGGAGACCCAGTACTTC. Translated, it gives CSARPGIGSETQYF.

This clonotype has just a few counts. CDR3 region: CATSGGATRELFF. CDR3 nucleotides: TGTGCCACCAGTGGGGGTGCCACCCGCGAACTGTTTTTT. The gene calls are TRBV24-1 and TRBJ1-4; D ambiguous. V was cut by 5 bases and J by 12 bases, with 15 bases left in between. The CDR3 is made up of 13 amino acids. Germline lookup yields CDR1 KGHDR and CDR2 SFDVKD.

Regarding this clonotype: A junction boundary mismatches the germline segment, possibly from a read error. This chain uses TRBV6-9 with TRBJ2-3; TRBD2 aligns across 7 bases. CDR1 and CDR2 from the germline V gene are MNHGY and SVAAGI. The CDR3 length is 14 residues. CDR3 nucleotides: TGCGCCAGCAGTCCAGCGGGGTTCACAGATACGCAGTATTTT. Its protein is CASSPAGFTDTQYF.

CDR3 in amino acids: CASRYSPVGYRGNNEQFF. The CDR3 DNA sequence: TGTGCCAGCAGATACTCCCCCGTAGGCTACCGAGGAAACAATGAGCAGTTCTTC. This chain joins TRBV7-2 and TRBJ2-1; D unclear. The CDR3 is made up of 18 amino acids. V lost 6 bases and J lost 5, with 26 bases in between. Germline CDR1 and CDR2: SGHTA and FQGNSA. Full variable domain (missing parts from reference TRBV7-2 and TRBJ2-1): GAGVSQSPSNKVTEKGKDVELRCDPISGHTALYWYRQSLGQGLEFLIYFQGNSAPDKSGLPSDRFSAERTGGSVSTLTIQRTQQEDSAVYLCASRYSPVGYRGNNEQFFGPGTRLTVL.

This clonotype showed up many times. The chain employs TRBV6-1 and TRBJ2-1; TRBD2 aligns across 7 bases. Germline V gene lookup returns CDR1 MNHNS and CDR2 SASEGT. J lost 6 bases, V lost 5 bases, and 13 bases had no gene match. The CDR3 extends over 16 amino acids. The CDR3 DNA reads as TGTGCCAGCAGTTCCTCCCTAGATAGCGGGTCCAATGAGCAGTTCTTC. Translated, it gives CASSSSLDSGSNEQFF.

This sequence joins TRBV4-3 and TRBJ2-3; 9 bases are a match to TRBD1. Germline CDR1 and CDR2: LGHNA and YSLEER. V lost 3 bases to trimming and J lost 5 bases; unmatched junction nucleotides: 6. This CDR3 region has 15 residues. The CDR3, as DNA: TGCGCCAGCAGCCATCCGGGACAGGGTCGAGATACGCAGTATTTT. Its protein is CASSHPGQGRDTQYF.